This T cell receptor beta chain derives from a study of identical twins. TCRdb recomputed calls from the 5' RACE reads with MiXCR, one row per CDR3 protein. The sample lists about 240,000 distinct CDR3 sequences, more than 9% occurring once. Germline CDR1 is DFQATT and CDR2 is SNEGSKA (reference sequence). Trimming took 3 bases from V and 12 from J; bases not matched to a gene: 6. CDR3 size: 11 residues. Only a few counts were recorded for this clonotype. The chain recombines TRBV20-1 with TRBJ2-3; the match to TRBD1 covers 7 bases. This sequence was found in a man aged 45-60 years in good health. Sequenced sample: memory T cells sorted from blood. This CDR3 reads CSASRTGFQYF. The DNA for the CDR3 is TGCAGTGCTAGTCGGACAGGCTTCCAGTATTTT.